What follows describes a single TCR beta chain. Method: immunoSEQ multiplex PCR; TCRdb's copy keeps in-frame clones and lacks some. The repertoire consists of 410,000 or so clones, with about 88% occurring once and the leading ten covering approximately 1.5%. These data come from a study of blood T cell repertoires in COVID-19. Specimen: peripheral blood. The TCR comes from a woman aged 35 to 49 with COVID-19, enrolled during active disease.

CDR3 amino acids: CASSLASGTVYSPLHF. The CDR3, as DNA: TGTGCCAGCAGCTTGGCGTCAGGGACAGTCTATTCACCCCTCCACTTT. The chain employs TRBV5-4 and TRBJ1-6, with TRBD1 identical over 7 bases. The V and J ends lost 0 bases and 8 bases, in that order; junction bases with no gene match: 8. The CDR3 is made up of 16 amino acids. CDR1 and CDR2 (germline): SGHNT, YYREEE (reference sequence). The full variable domain, rest sourced from reference TRBV5-4 and TRBJ1-6, is ETGVTQSPTHLIKTRGQQVTLRCSSQSGHNTVSWYQQALGQGPQFIFQYYREEENGRGNFPPRFSGLQFPNYSSELNVNALELDDSALYLCASSLASGTVYSPLHFGNGTRLTVT.